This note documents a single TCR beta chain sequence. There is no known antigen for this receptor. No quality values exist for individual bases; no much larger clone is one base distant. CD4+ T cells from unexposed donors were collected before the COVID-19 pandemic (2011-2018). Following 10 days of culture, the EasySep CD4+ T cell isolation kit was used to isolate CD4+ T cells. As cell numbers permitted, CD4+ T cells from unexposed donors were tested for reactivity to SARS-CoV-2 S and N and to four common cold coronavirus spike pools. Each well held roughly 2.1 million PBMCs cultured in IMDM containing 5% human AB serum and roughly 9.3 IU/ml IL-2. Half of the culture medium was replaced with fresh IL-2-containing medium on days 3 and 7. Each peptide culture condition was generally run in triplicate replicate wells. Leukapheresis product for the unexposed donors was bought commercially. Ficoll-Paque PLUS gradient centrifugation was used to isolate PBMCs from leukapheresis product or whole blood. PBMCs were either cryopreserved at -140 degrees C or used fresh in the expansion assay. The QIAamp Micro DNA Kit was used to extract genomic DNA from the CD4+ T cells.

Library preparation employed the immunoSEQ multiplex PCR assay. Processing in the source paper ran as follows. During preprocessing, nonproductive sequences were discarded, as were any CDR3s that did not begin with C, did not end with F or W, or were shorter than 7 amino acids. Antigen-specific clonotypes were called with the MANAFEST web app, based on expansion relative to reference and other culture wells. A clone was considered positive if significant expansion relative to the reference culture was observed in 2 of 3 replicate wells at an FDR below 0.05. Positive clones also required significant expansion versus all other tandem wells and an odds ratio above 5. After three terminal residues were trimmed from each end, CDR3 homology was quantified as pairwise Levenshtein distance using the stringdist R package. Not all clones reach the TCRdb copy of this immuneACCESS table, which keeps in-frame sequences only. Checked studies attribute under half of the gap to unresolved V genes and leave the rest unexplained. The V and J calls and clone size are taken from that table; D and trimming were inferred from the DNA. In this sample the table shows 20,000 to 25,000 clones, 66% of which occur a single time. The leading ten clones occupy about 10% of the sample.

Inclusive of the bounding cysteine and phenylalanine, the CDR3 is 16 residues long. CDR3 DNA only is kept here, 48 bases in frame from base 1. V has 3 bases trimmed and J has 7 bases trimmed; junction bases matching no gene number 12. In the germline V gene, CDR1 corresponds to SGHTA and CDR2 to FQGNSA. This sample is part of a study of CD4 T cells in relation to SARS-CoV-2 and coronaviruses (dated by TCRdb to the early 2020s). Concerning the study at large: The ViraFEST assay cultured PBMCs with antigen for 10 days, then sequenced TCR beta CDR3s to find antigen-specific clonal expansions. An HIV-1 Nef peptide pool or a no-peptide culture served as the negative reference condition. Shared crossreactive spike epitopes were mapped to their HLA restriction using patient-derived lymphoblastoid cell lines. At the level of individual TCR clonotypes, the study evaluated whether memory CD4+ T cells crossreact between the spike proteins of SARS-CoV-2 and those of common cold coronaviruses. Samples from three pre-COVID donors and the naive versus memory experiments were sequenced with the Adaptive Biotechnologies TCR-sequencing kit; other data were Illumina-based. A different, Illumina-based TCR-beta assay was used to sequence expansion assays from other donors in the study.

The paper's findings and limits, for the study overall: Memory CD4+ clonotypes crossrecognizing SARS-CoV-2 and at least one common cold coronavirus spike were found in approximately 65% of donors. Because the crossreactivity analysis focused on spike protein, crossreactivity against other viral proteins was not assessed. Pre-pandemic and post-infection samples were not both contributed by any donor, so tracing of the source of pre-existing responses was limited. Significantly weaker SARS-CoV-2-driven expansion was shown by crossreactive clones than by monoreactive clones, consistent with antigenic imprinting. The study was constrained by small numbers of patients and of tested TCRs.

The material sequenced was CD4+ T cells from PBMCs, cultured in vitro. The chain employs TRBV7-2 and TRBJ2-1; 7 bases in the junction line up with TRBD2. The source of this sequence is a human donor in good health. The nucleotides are TGTGCCAGCAGCTTGGGAGGGAGGGTAGGTTGGAATGAGCAGTTCTTC. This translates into CASSLGGRVGWNEQFF.